The 18 T cell receptor beta chains given below trace back to one sample, sequenced in a study of prognosis after radiotherapy for stage I lung cancer. Amplification of TCR beta CDR3 from genomic DNA used two-round multiplex PCR. Primers targeting each individual TRBV and TRBJ gene were applied in first-round PCR. From the multiplex PCR reads, TCRdb called clonotypes with MiXCR, one entry per CDR3 protein. The data hold some 56,000 distinct CDR3 sequences, with approximately 26% observed a single time. The specimen was PBMCs, collected before or after stereotactic body radiation therapy (not recorded which). These receptors were taken from a donor at least 50 years old with non-small cell lung cancer.

The rearrangement uses TRBV6-4 and TRBJ1-2; tentatively, D is TRBD1 (5 bases). Per the germline V gene, CDR1 is MRHNA and CDR2 is SNTAGT. V was shortened by 2 bases and J by 2 bases, with 12 bases between the two germline ends. This CDR3 has 15 residues. CDR3 residues: CASSDGDPRNYGYTF. CDR3 bases: TGTGCCAGCAGTGACGGGGACCCAAGGAACTATGGCTACACCTTC.

About this clonotype: This is likely an artifact of a read error, given a far larger clone one base away. This chain links TRBV6-1 with TRBJ2-7; no clear D gene. CDR1 MNHNS and CDR2 SASEGT come from the germline V gene. V lost 6 bases and J 4 bases, leaving 13 bases between the germline ends. This CDR3 has 13 amino acids. The chain's CDR3 is CASRYDQLYEQYF. The DNA of the CDR3 is TGTGCCAGCAGATACGATCAGCTGTACGAGCAGTACTTC.

There are many counts of this clonotype. The rearrangement joins TRBV9 to TRBJ1-2; D possibly corresponds to TRBD1 (6 bases). In germline, CDR1 is SGDLS, CDR2 YYNGEE. The germline V and J ends were trimmed by 4 bases and 8 bases, with 18 bases remaining between them. This CDR3 comprises 14 residues. DNA for the CDR3: TGTGCCAGCAGCATAATGACAGGCACAGGCGGCTACACCTTC. It specifies CASSIMTGTGGYTF.

This clonotype was counted many times. The chain carries TRBV5-1 and TRBJ2-3; TRBD1 matches 8 bases. V gave up 5 bases and J gave up 4 bases; unmatched junction bases: 6. CDR1 and CDR2 (germline): SGHRS, YFSETQ. This CDR3 has 14 amino acids. The CDR3 spells CASRWTGFSDTQYF. CDR3 coding DNA: TGCGCCAGCAGATGGACAGGGTTTTCAGATACGCAGTATTTT.

This clonotype was picked up many times. This chain uses TRBV19 with TRBJ2-2; 12 nucleotides match TRBD2. The CDR3 spans 18 residues. V trimming: 5 bases; J trimming: 1 base; junction bases outside the gene matches: 8. Per germline, CDR1 LNHDA and CDR2 SQIVND (reference sequence). The CDR3 sequence is CASSGASGGVWNTGELFF. CDR3 DNA sequence: TGTGCCAGTAGTGGGGCTAGCGGGGGGGTGTGGAACACCGGGGAGCTGTTTTTT.

The sample holds many counts of this clonotype. V is TRBV5-4 and J is TRBJ2-3, with TRBD2 matching over 14 bases. Per the germline V gene, CDR1 is SGHNT and CDR2 is YYREEE (reference sequence). With 5 bases clipped from V and 4 bases from J, the junction kept 3 bases outside the gene matches. CDR3 length: 15 amino acids. The CDR3: CASSSGLAGADTQYF. The DNA of the CDR3 is TGTGCCAGCAGTTCGGGACTAGCGGGGGCAGATACGCAGTATTTT.

The sample holds many counts of this clonotype. The J gene is TRBJ1-2, the V gene TRBV6-2 or TRBV6-3; no reliable D call. The germline V gene encodes CDR1 MNHEY and CDR2 SVGEGT. CDR3 length equals 14 residues. Deletions cut 5 bases from V and 0 bases from J, with 10 bases between. CDR3 loop: CASSRLHANYGYTF. The CDR3 nucleotides are TGTGCCAGCAGTAGACTGCACGCTAACTATGGCTACACCTTC.

This clonotype was observed a handful of times. A read error may explain this, as a much larger clone is one base away. V and J are TRBV5-4 and TRBJ2-5; TRBD2 agrees at 12 bases. CDR3 length: 15 residues. CDR1 SGHNT and CDR2 YYREEE come from the germline V gene (reference sequence). CDR3 nucleotides: TGTGCCAGCAGCGGACCTAGCGGGGGGGGAGAGACCCAGTGCTTC. It translates to CASSGPSGGGETQCF.

This clonotype has at least ten counts. V and J are TRBV10-3 and TRBJ1-1; 8 positions match TRBD1. The CDR3 is made up of 15 amino acids. With 2 bases clipped from V and 0 bases from J, the junction kept 2 bases outside the gene matches. Germline CDR1 is ENHRY and CDR2 is SYGVKD. The CDR3 is CAISEDRGMNTEAFF. The CDR3 DNA sequence: TGTGCCATCAGTGAGGACAGGGGAATGAACACTGAAGCTTTCTTT.

This clonotype was seen many times. The rearrangement links TRBV7-8 to TRBJ1-1; 8 nucleotides agree with TRBD1. The CDR3 is 15 amino acids. Per the germline V gene, CDR1 is SGHVS and CDR2 is FQNEAQ. The V gene end was trimmed by 5 bases and the J gene end by 2 bases; junction bases not matched to a gene: 7. Here the CDR3 DNA reads TGTGCCAGCAGCGGGCGACAGGGGAGTAACACTGAAGCTTTCTTT. This codes for CASSGRQGSNTEAFF.

This clonotype appeared many times. The chain uses TRBV7-9 and TRBJ1-1; D is possibly TRBD1 (6 bases). The CDR3 is made up of 14 amino acids. Germline values: CDR1 SEHNR, CDR2 FQNEAQ (reference sequence). V was trimmed by 5 bases and J by 1 base, leaving 11 bases between them. The CDR3 protein is CASSNRVGNTEAFF. CDR3 in DNA: TGTGCCAGCAGCAACAGGGTAGGGAACACTGAAGCTTTCTTT. Together with reference TRBV7-9 and TRBJ1-1, the CDR3 gives the full variable domain: DTGVSQNPRHKITKRGQNVTFRCDPISEHNRLYWYRQTLGQGPEFLTYFQNEAQLEKSRLLSDRFSAERPKGSFSTLEIQRTEQGDSAMYLCASSNRVGNTEAFFGQGTRLTVV.

This clonotype was counted ten times or more. V and J are TRBV6-1 and TRBJ2-1; D possibly uses TRBD1 or TRBD2 (7 bases each). Germline CDR1 MNHNS, CDR2 SASEGT. This CDR3 spans 14 amino acids. With 7 bases removed from V and 7 bases from J, the gap between germline ends came to 17 bases. CDR3 DNA: TGTGCCAGCAATCCAGGGGGGGGCAGAAATGAGCAGTTCTTC. It encodes CASNPGGGRNEQFF.

This clonotype was counted at least ten times. This chain links TRBV5-6 with TRBJ1-4; TRBD1 aligns across 9 bases. Germline loops: CDR1 SGHDT, CDR2 YYEEEE. The CDR3 runs to 15 residues. V shed 4 bases and J 5 bases; nucleotides not matched to a gene: 6. CDR3 sequence: CASSRTGTGNEKLFF. The CDR3 DNA reads TGTGCCAGCAGCAGAACCGGGACAGGGAATGAAAAACTGTTTTTT.

Worth noting for this clonotype: One base away lies a much larger clone, so this may be a sequencing read error. CDR3 residues: CASRLKTGRDTQYF. CDR3 nucleotides: TGTGCCAGCAGATTAAAGACGGGTAGGGATACGCAGTATTTT. The chain links TRBV5-4 to TRBJ2-3; D gene unclear. Per the germline V gene, CDR1 is SGHNT and CDR2 is YYREEE (reference sequence). The V end lost 5 bases, the J end lost 6 bases, and 16 bases lay between the germline ends. The CDR3 length is 14 residues.

This clonotype was picked up many times. CDR3 sequence: CASSLVGEGTLHF. CDR3 DNA: TGTGCCAGCAGCTTAGTGGGCGAAGGGACCCTCCACTTT. This chain joins TRBV7-9 and TRBJ1-6; D ambiguous. The V gene's germline CDR1 is SEHNR and CDR2 FQNEAQ (reference sequence). The V end lost 1 base, the J end lost 14 bases, and 12 bases lay between the germline ends. CDR3 length: 13 amino acids.

Notes on this clonotype: A single base separates this from a much larger clone, so it may be a read error. V usage is TRBV12-3 or TRBV12-4 and J usage is TRBJ1-1; TRBD1 matches at 7 bases. The CDR3 is 13 amino acids. V shed 3 bases, J shed 7 bases, and the junction held 5 bases outside the gene matches. In DNA, the CDR3 is TGTGCCAGCAGTTTGACAGGGAGGGATGAAGCTTTCTTT. Amino acid sequence: CASSLTGRDEAFF.

The genes are TRBV28 and TRBJ1-5; possible D gene TRBD1, 5 bases. This CDR3 spans 15 amino acids. Deletions cut 8 bases from V and 0 bases from J, with 14 bases between. Germline lookup yields CDR1 MDHEN and CDR2 SYDVKM. CDR3 DNA: TGTGCCAGCCTCCCCGCGGACATTAGCAATCAGCCCCAGCATTTT. It codes for CASLPADISNQPQHF.

Ten or more counts support this clonotype. The gene calls are TRBV30 and TRBJ1-4; D uncertain. V lost 1 base and J 4 bases, leaving 4 bases between the germline ends. Germline V gene data show CDR1 as GTSNPN and CDR2 as SVGIG (reference sequence). The CDR3 has 12 amino acids. CDR3 bases: TGTGCCTGGAGTGAATTTAATGAAAAACTGTTTTTT. Protein sequence: CAWSEFNEKLFF. The whole variable domain, remainder taken from reference TRBV30 and TRBJ1-4, is SQTIHQWPATLVQPVGSPLSLECTVEGTSNPNLYWYRQAAGRGLQLLFYSVGIGQISSEVPQNLSASRPQDRQFILSSKKLLLSDSGFYLCAWSEFNEKLFFGSGTQLSVL.